One sample yielded the 30 T cell receptor beta chains listed below, sequenced in a study of CD8 T cells in ankylosing spondylitis. MiXCR, run by TCRdb on the 5' RACE reads, gives a single entry per CDR3 protein. The sample has about 150,000 distinct CDR3 sequences, under 35% seen once. Sequenced sample: synovial fluid, either unsorted or a sorted T cell fraction (not recorded which). The receptors here all came from a male donor with ankylosing spondylitis.

This sequence joins TRBV12-3 or TRBV12-4 and TRBJ1-1; no firm D call. This CDR3 is built from 13 residues. Deletions cut 1 base from V and 6 bases from J, with 9 bases between. The CDR3 nucleotides are TGTGCCAGCAGTTTAGGACGGCATGCTGAAGCTTTCTTT. As protein: CASSLGRHAEAFF.

This clonotype was observed many times. The chain has TRBV4-1 and TRBJ1-1, with D hard to call. The CDR3 runs 14 residues. In germline, CDR1 is MGHRA, CDR2 YSYEKL. Trimming removed 1 base at V and 1 base at J, with 7 bases between. DNA for the CDR3: TGCGCCAGCAGCCAAGTGGGCAAGAACACTGAAGCTTTCTTT. It encodes CASSQVGKNTEAFF.

This clonotype ranks as medium-sized. This CDR3 is CSARTQEETQYF. CDR3 nucleotides: TGCAGTGCTAGAACCCAAGAAGAGACCCAGTACTTC. The J gene is TRBJ2-5, the V gene TRBV20-1; no clear D. The CDR3 has 12 residues. Germline V CDR1 and CDR2: DFQATT, SNEGSKA (reference sequence). Trimming took off 2 bases at V and 3 bases at J, with 7 bases between the two ends.

This clonotype has more than one count but fewer than ten. J is TRBJ2-7 and V is TRBV28, with TRBD1 identical over 9 bases. The germline gives CDR1 MDHEN, CDR2 SYDVKM. The V and J ends lost 6 bases and 7 bases, in that order; junction bases with no gene match: 10. CDR3 length equals 14 residues. CDR3 residues: CASRRQGDSLEQYF. The CDR3 DNA reads as TGTGCCAGCAGGCGACAGGGGGATTCTTTGGAGCAGTACTTC.

The chain has TRBV5-5 and TRBJ2-3, with 9 bases aligning to TRBD1. The V segment lost 4 bases and the J segment 8 bases; nucleotides outside the gene matches: 11. The CDR3 covers 15 residues. The V gene's germline CDR1 is SGHKS and CDR2 YYEKEE (reference sequence). The CDR3 DNA reads TGTGCCAGCAGCCTTCGGACAGGGGAGGAGGGTACGCAGTATTTT. It codes for CASSLRTGEEGTQYF.

This clonotype was detected only a few times. V usage is TRBV3-1 and J usage is TRBJ2-7; maybe TRBD2 (6 bases). The CDR3 spans 15 residues. CDR1 is LGHDT and CDR2 is YNNKEL in the germline V gene (reference sequence). V lost 3 bases to trimming and J lost 7 bases, with 19 bases between them. CDR3 loop: CASSHGRGPQREQYF. The CDR3 nucleotides are TGTGCCAGCAGCCATGGGCGGGGACCTCAAAGGGAGCAGTACTTC.

The sample holds a few counts of this clonotype. J is TRBJ1-3 and V is TRBV5-1; D not certain. This CDR3 comprises 14 residues. Germline CDR1 SGHRS, CDR2 YFSETQ. V was clipped by 4 bases and J by 2 bases, with 10 bases between them. CDR3: CASSPSRAGNTIYF. Here the CDR3 DNA reads TGCGCCAGCAGCCCCTCGAGGGCTGGAAACACCATATATTTT.

As concerns this clonotype: Its ends do not fully match the called genes, so a read error is possible. The chain has TRBV4-1 and TRBJ1-5; a weak D match, TRBD1 (5 bases). This CDR3 contains 14 residues. Looked up from germline, CDR1 is MGHRA and CDR2 is YSYEKL. The CDR3 nucleotides are TGCGCCAGCAGCCAAGACAGGGAGGATCAGCCCCAGCTTTTT. It translates to CASSQDREDQPQLF.

The chain joins TRBV6-1 to TRBJ2-3; 9 bases match TRBD2. Germline CDR1 is MNHNS and CDR2 is SASEGT. CDR3 length equals 15 residues. The trim removed 5 bases at V and 0 bases at J, leaving 3 bases unmatched. CDR3 loop: CASSPLAGSTDTQYF. The CDR3 nucleotides are TGTGCCAGCAGTCCCCTAGCGGGGAGCACAGATACGCAGTATTTT.

This clonotype was seen more than once but under ten times. The rearrangement joins TRBV3-1 to TRBJ1-2, with D perhaps matching TRBD1 (5 bases). The CDR3 is made up of 16 amino acids. V was trimmed by 3 bases and J by 9 bases, leaving 23 bases between them. CDR1 and CDR2 (germline): LGHDT, YNNKEL (reference sequence). This CDR3 reads CASSQLLTGQGGRYTF. CDR3 DNA sequence: TGTGCCAGCAGCCAGCTTCTCACGGGGCAGGGAGGACGCTACACCTTC.

The chain carries TRBV20-1 and TRBJ2-3; maybe TRBD2 (6 bases). The CDR3 totals 14 residues. Germline V gives CDR1 DFQATT, CDR2 SNEGSKA (reference sequence). Trimming shortened V by 6 bases and J by 1 base, and 14 bases separated the two germline ends. The CDR3 region has the DNA TGCAGTGCCCCCAGTAGGGAGGGCACAGATACGCAGTATTTT. This encodes CSAPSREGTDTQYF.

The CDR3 sequence: CSVPLIAGLTDTQYF. In DNA, the CDR3 is TGCAGCGTACCCCTCATAGCGGGATTGACAGATACGCAGTATTTT. The V and J genes are TRBV29-1 and TRBJ2-3; 8 bases are shared with TRBD2. V dropped 6 bases and J dropped 3; count of bases not matched to a gene: 11. Germline lookup yields CDR1 SQVTM and CDR2 ANQGSEA. The CDR3 has 15 residues.

This clonotype was counted only a few times. The rearrangement uses TRBV5-1 and TRBJ2-5; the match to TRBD1 covers 9 bases. The ends lost 4 bases at V and 5 bases at J; junction bases unmatched: 9. Germline V gives CDR1 SGHRS, CDR2 YFSETQ. This CDR3 comprises 15 residues. The CDR3 DNA is TGCGCCAGCAGCCCGTTCGGACAGGGGAAGGAGACCCAGTACTTC. It translates to CASSPFGQGKETQYF.

V usage is TRBV11-2 and J usage is TRBJ2-1, with 12 bases matching TRBD2. Per the germline V gene, CDR1 is SGHAT and CDR2 is FQNNGV. V lost 6 bases and J lost 2; bases outside the gene matches: 8. The CDR3 consists of 17 residues. CDR3: CASSSTSGSFTYNEQFF. The CDR3 nucleotides are TGTGCCAGCAGTTCGACTAGCGGGAGCTTTACCTACAATGAGCAGTTCTTC.

This chain joins TRBV7-9 and TRBJ2-1; D is tentatively TRBD1 or TRBD2 (5 bases each). This CDR3 contains 16 residues. Trimming took off 1 base at V and 10 bases at J, with 20 bases between the two ends. The germline CDR1 and CDR2 sequences are SEHNR and FQNEAQ (reference sequence). CDR3 protein: CASSLVEGPILREQFF. The CDR3 nucleotides read TGTGCCAGCAGCTTAGTAGAGGGACCGATCCTGAGGGAGCAGTTCTTC.

This clonotype was picked up a small number of times. The V and J genes are TRBV5-1 and TRBJ2-5; D gene unclear. The CDR3 covers 14 residues. Trimming took off 0 bases at V and 1 base at J, with 7 bases between the two ends. In germline, CDR1 is SGHRS, CDR2 YFSETQ. CDR3 region: CASSLGYPQETQYF. The CDR3 bases are TGCGCCAGCAGCTTGGGGTACCCCCAAGAGACCCAGTACTTC.

This clonotype was found a few times. The chain links TRBV5-8 to TRBJ2-5, with 14 bases lining up with TRBD2. CDR3 length: 17 amino acids. J lost 3 bases, V lost 5 bases, and 9 bases had no gene match. Germline CDR1 and CDR2: SGHTS and YDEGEE. CDR3 in amino acids: CASRHGTSGGQEETQYF. In DNA, the CDR3 is TGTGCCAGCAGGCATGGGACTAGCGGGGGACAGGAAGAGACCCAGTACTTC.

The table lists this clonotype with a few counts. The rearrangement links TRBV7-3 to TRBJ2-7; the match to TRBD1 covers 7 bases. Trimming removed 5 bases from V and 3 bases from J; junction bases left unmatched: 10. Germline assignment: CDR1 SGHTA and CDR2 FQGTGA. The CDR3 is made up of 15 amino acids. CDR3 protein: CASSSRDRHLYEQYF. For the CDR3, the DNA is TGTGCCAGCAGCAGCCGGGACAGACACCTCTACGAGCAGTACTTC.

The V gene is TRBV12-3 or TRBV12-4, the J gene TRBJ2-7, with D possibly TRBD2 on 5 matching bases. V was cut by 4 bases and J by 2 bases, with 21 bases left in between. The CDR3 extends over 17 amino acids. The DNA of the CDR3 is TGTGCCAGCAGTTATACATCCCCGGGCGGGCGAACCTACGAGCAGTACTTC. As protein: CASSYTSPGGRTYEQYF.

CDR3 DNA sequence: TGCAGTGCTAGTAAGGGTCAGCAGTACTTC. Translating it yields CSASKGQQYF. V usage is TRBV20-1 and J usage is TRBJ2-7; unclear D gene. Germline CDR1 reads DFQATT; CDR2 reads SNEGSKA (reference sequence). V gave up 3 bases and J gave up 8 bases, with 8 bases separating them. The CDR3 sequence is 10 residues long.

This clonotype was seen many times. V gene TRBV7-2 combines with J gene TRBJ2-7; D is ambiguous. There are 13 residues in the CDR3. The V gene's germline CDR1 is SGHTA and CDR2 FQGNSA. Trimming left V 1 base short and J 4 bases short, with 8 bases between. This chain's CDR3 is CASSLEAGYEQYF. CDR3 nucleotide sequence: TGTGCCAGCAGCTTAGAGGCCGGGTACGAGCAGTACTTC.

There are a few counts of this clonotype. The CDR3 DNA is TGCGCCAGCAGCCAAGATGGAAGGACTAGCGGGAGGGCCGGTTCCTACAATGAGCAGTTCTTC. Translation gives CASSQDGRTSGRAGSYNEQFF. The chain joins TRBV4-1 to TRBJ2-1; 15 nucleotides match TRBD2. V lost 0 bases, J lost 1 base, and 10 bases stayed unmatched. Germline CDR1 and CDR2: MGHRA and YSYEKL. The CDR3 is 21 residues long.

This clonotype has only a few counts. This chain uses TRBV29-1 with TRBJ1-4, with 7 bases aligning to TRBD1. Germline V gives CDR1 SQVTM, CDR2 ANQGSEA. After removal of 4 bases from V and 4 bases from J, the junction contained 9 bases not matched to a gene. The length of the CDR3 is 15 residues. The CDR3 loop reads CSVGGGGTDNEKLFF. Here the CDR3 DNA reads TGCAGCGTTGGGGGGGGCGGGACAGATAATGAAAAACTGTTTTTT.

This clonotype was picked up many times. The chain combines TRBV7-2 with TRBJ2-3, with 14 bases lining up with TRBD2. V lost 5 bases to trimming and J lost 11 bases; unmatched junction nucleotides: 12. The CDR3 is 16 residues long. The germline CDR1 and CDR2 sequences are SGHTA and FQGNSA. The CDR3 spells CASSGGTSGGKLGQYF. CDR3 sequence (DNA): TGTGCCAGCAGCGGCGGGACTAGCGGGGGTAAATTGGGGCAGTATTTT.

There are many counts of this clonotype. The chain employs TRBV12-3 or TRBV12-4 and TRBJ2-6, with D possibly TRBD1 on 6 matching bases. The CDR3 is made up of 15 amino acids. The V end was cut by 6 bases, the J end by 1 base, with 10 bases between. The CDR3 nucleotides are TGTGCCAGCAGGGCTCAGGGGTCTGGGGCCAACGTCCTGACTTTC. It encodes CASRAQGSGANVLTF.

This clonotype was observed a handful of times. The DNA for the CDR3 is TGCAGTGCTAGCCAGGGGACGGCCAACACTGAAGCTTTCTTT. Translation gives CSASQGTANTEAFF. V and J are TRBV20-1 and TRBJ1-1; maybe TRBD1 (6 bases). The CDR3 is 14 amino acids. Germline CDR1 and CDR2: DFQATT and SNEGSKA (reference sequence). V gave up 3 bases and J gave up 2 bases, with 13 bases separating them.

This chain connects TRBV20-1 to TRBJ2-3; 7 bases match TRBD2. Germline CDR1 and CDR2: DFQATT and SNEGSKA (reference sequence). The trim removed 1 base at V and 7 bases at J, leaving 5 bases unmatched. This CDR3 is 13 amino acids long. The CDR3 DNA reads TGCAGTGCTAGAGGGGGGGGTGCCAATACGCAGTATTTT. This codes for CSARGGGANTQYF.

This clonotype was counted ten times or more. V gene TRBV24-1 combines with J gene TRBJ2-5, with D unresolved. The CDR3 spans 13 residues. V gave up 4 bases and J gave up 7 bases, with 12 bases separating them. Germline values: CDR1 KGHDR, CDR2 SFDVKD. The CDR3 spells CATSEVWGGTQYF. CDR3 in DNA: TGTGCCACCAGTGAAGTTTGGGGTGGGACCCAGTACTTC.

This sequence joins TRBV4-3 and TRBJ2-1; 13 bases are shared with TRBD2. CDR1 is LGHNA and CDR2 is YSLEER in the germline V gene. V gave up 4 bases and J gave up 8 bases; unmatched junction bases: 8. This CDR3 spans 16 amino acids. Here the CDR3 reads CASSLELAGGYHEQFF. Here the CDR3 DNA reads TGCGCCAGCAGCCTAGAACTAGCGGGAGGGTATCATGAGCAGTTCTTC.

The chain links TRBV4-2 to TRBJ1-4; perhaps TRBD1 as D (5 bases). CDR1 LGHNA and CDR2 YNFKEQ come from the germline V gene. V was clipped by 8 bases and J by 7 bases, with 17 bases between them. This CDR3 is 14 amino acids long. The CDR3 sequence is CASADSGVGEKLFF. For the CDR3, the DNA is TGTGCCAGCGCGGATTCGGGGGTTGGTGAAAAACTGTTTTTT.